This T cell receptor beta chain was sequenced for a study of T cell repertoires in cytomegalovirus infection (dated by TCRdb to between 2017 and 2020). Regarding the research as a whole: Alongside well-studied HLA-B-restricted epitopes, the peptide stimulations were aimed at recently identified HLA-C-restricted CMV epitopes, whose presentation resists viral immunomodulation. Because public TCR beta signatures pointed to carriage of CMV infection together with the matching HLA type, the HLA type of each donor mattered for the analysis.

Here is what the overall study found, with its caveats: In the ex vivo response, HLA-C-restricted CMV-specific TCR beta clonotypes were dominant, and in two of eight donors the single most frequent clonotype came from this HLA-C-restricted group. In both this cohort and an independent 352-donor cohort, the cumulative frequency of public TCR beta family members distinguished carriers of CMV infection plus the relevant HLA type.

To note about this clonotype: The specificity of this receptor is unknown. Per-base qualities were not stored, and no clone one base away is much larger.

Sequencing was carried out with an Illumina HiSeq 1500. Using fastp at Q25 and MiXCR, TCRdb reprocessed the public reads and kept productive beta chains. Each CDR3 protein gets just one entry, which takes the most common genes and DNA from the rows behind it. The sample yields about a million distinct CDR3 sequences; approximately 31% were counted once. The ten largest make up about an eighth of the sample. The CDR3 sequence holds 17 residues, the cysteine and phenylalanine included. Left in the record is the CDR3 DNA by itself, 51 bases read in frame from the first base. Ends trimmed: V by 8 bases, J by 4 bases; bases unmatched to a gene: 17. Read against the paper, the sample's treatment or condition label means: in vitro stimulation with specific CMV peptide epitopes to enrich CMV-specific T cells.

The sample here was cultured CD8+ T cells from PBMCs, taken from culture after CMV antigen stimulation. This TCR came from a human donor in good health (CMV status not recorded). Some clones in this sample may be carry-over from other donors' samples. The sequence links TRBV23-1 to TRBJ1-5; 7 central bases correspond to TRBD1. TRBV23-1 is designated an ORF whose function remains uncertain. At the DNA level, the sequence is TGCGCCAGCGGAGCTGTGGGTGACAGGGATTGGAATCAGCCCCAGCATTTT. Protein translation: CASGAVGDRDWNQPQHF.